One sample yielded the 14 T cell receptor beta chains listed below, sequenced in a study of blood T cell repertoires in COVID-19. Using immunoSEQ multiplex PCR, the repertoire was profiled, and TCRdb retains in-frame clones only, with some absent. The sample includes about 260,000 clones, 88% of them seen just once. The sequenced sample was peripheral blood. These receptors were collected from a man in his 60s who had recovered from COVID-19.

The V and J genes are TRBV6-5 and TRBJ2-7, with D unclear. In germline, CDR1 is MNHEY, CDR2 SVGAGI. V was trimmed by 3 bases and J by 3 bases, leaving 9 bases between them. The CDR3 has 13 amino acids. DNA for the CDR3: TGTGCCAGCAGTTATAGGAGAAGCTACGAGCAGTACTTC. Encoded protein: CASSYRRSYEQYF.

This chain links TRBV5-6 with TRBJ1-1; D not certain. This CDR3 is 11 amino acids long. Germline assignment: CDR1 SGHDT and CDR2 YYEEEE. V was cut by 4 bases and J by 8 bases, with 9 bases left in between. The CDR3 here is CASSVGGEAFF. CDR3 in DNA: TGTGCCAGCAGCGTGGGAGGAGAAGCTTTCTTT.

The chain's CDR3 is CASSPLRGVGTEAFF. CDR3 coding DNA: TGTGCCAGCAGCCCCCTCAGGGGAGTAGGAACTGAAGCTTTCTTT. The gene calls are TRBV11-2 and TRBJ1-1; weak D call: TRBD1 (6 bases). The CDR3 sequence is 15 residues long. Trimming took off 5 bases at V and 5 bases at J, with 18 bases between the two ends. The germline CDR1 and CDR2 sequences are SGHAT and FQNNGV.

This clone was detected only a few times. The V and J genes are TRBV14 and TRBJ1-2; 8 bases line up with TRBD1. This CDR3 comprises 15 residues. CDR1 is SGHDN, CDR2 FVKESK, per germline. V lost 4 bases to trimming and J lost 10 bases; unmatched junction nucleotides: 14. CDR3 sequence reads: CASSPRAGQGSHYTF. The CDR3 nucleotides read TGTGCCAGCAGCCCACGTGCTGGACAGGGTTCCCACTACACCTTC.

The J gene is TRBJ2-3, the V gene TRBV9; 9 positions match TRBD2. The CDR3 length is 16 residues. V dropped 1 base and J dropped 4; count of bases not matched to a gene: 7. The germline V gene encodes CDR1 SGDLS and CDR2 YYNGEE. The CDR3 reads CASSVSQRGDADTQYF. The CDR3 DNA reads as TGTGCCAGCAGCGTAAGCCAGCGGGGGGATGCAGATACGCAGTATTTT.

The genes are TRBV27 and TRBJ2-5, with D tentatively TRBD1 (5 bases). The V gene lost 4 bases and the J gene lost 4 bases, with 22 bases spanning the gap. The CDR3 sequence is 17 residues long. Looked up from germline, CDR1 is MNHEY and CDR2 is SMNVEV (reference sequence). The CDR3 region has the DNA TGTGCCAGCAGTTCCCACCAAGGGGCAAATGACGGAGAGACCCAGTACTTC. Its protein product is CASSSHQGANDGETQYF.

This clone has a single count. This sequence joins TRBV7-8 and TRBJ1-5, with TRBD1 identical over 12 bases. The CDR3 length is 16 residues. Looked up from germline, CDR1 is SGHVS and CDR2 is FQNEAQ. Trimming at V came to 4 bases and at J to 4 bases, leaving 5 bases not matched to a gene. CDR3 residues: CASSSWGQGANQPQHF. CDR3 bases: TGTGCCAGCAGCTCATGGGGACAGGGGGCGAATCAGCCCCAGCATTTT.

The chain is built from TRBV6-5 and TRBJ2-3; 7 bases match TRBD2. Trimming at V came to 8 bases and at J to 1 base, leaving 9 bases not matched to a gene. This CDR3 has 15 residues. In germline, CDR1 is MNHEY, CDR2 SVGAGI. CDR3 loop: CASAPWRERTDTQYF. CDR3 bases: TGTGCCAGCGCACCCTGGCGGGAGCGCACAGATACGCAGTATTTT.

This clone occurred once. The rearrangement links TRBV4-1 to TRBJ1-2; 8 bases align to TRBD1. This CDR3 spans 16 amino acids. Unmatched junction bases numbered 7, after V lost 2 bases and J lost 2 bases. Germline loops: CDR1 MGHRA, CDR2 YSYEKL. Here the CDR3 reads CASSQPWTGNNYGYTF. The DNA for the CDR3 is TGCGCCAGCAGCCAACCCTGGACAGGGAACAACTATGGCTACACCTTC.

The chain joins TRBV19 to TRBJ1-2, with 10 positions matching TRBD1. Looked up from germline, CDR1 is LNHDA and CDR2 is SQIVND (reference sequence). V was clipped by 4 bases and J by 0 bases; unmatched bases: 2. The CDR3 covers 15 residues. In nucleotides, the CDR3 is TGTGCCAGTAGTACTGGGACAGGGGCTAACTATGGCTACACCTTC. It codes for CASSTGTGANYGYTF.

The rearrangement links TRBV7-9 to TRBJ2-1, with 10 nucleotides matching TRBD1. Germline values: CDR1 SEHNR, CDR2 FQNEAQ (reference sequence). The CDR3 contains 15 residues. Trimming removed 3 bases from V and 10 bases from J; junction bases left unmatched: 9. The CDR3 DNA reads TGTGCCAGCAGCTTCTCCGGGACAGGGGTAGGGGAGCAGTTCTTC. It translates to CASSFSGTGVGEQFF.

The chain has TRBV24-1 and TRBJ2-3; weak D call: TRBD1 (6 bases). The V gene's germline CDR1 is KGHDR and CDR2 SFDVKD. This CDR3 has 17 amino acids. Deletions cut 0 bases from V and 1 base from J, with 13 bases between. This chain's CDR3 is CATSDLLGRGGTDTQYF. The CDR3 DNA sequence: TGTGCCACCAGTGATTTGCTGGGCAGGGGAGGCACAGATACGCAGTATTTT.

The chain uses TRBV3-1 (or the pseudogene TRBV3-2) and TRBJ1-1, with 9 bases fitting TRBD1. The trim removed 2 bases at V and 6 bases at J, leaving 4 bases unmatched. Germline V gene data show CDR1 as LGHDT and CDR2 as YNNKEL (reference sequence). The CDR3 loop spans 14 amino acids. The CDR3 DNA follows: TGTGCCAGCAGCCAAACACAGGGGGCGGCTGAAGCTTTCTTT. Its protein is CASSQTQGAAEAFF.

This chain connects TRBV10-2 to TRBJ2-3, with TRBD2 matching 7 bases. This CDR3 has 17 amino acids. Trimming at V came to 3 bases and at J to 1 base, leaving 10 bases not matched to a gene. Germline loops: CDR1 WSHSY, CDR2 SAAADI. CDR3 DNA: TGCGCCAGCAGTGAAGTAGCTAGCGGCTCTGGCACAGATACGCAGTATTTT. This encodes CASSEVASGSGTDTQYF.